The sequence of this T cell receptor (beta chain) was determined in a study of high-grade serous ovarian cancer treatment subgroups. Study details: Samples averaged about 15,000 reads and 7,500 or so unique TCR beta rearrangements.

Comment on this clone: Its antigen is not identified.

Study findings and constraints: Different patients shared almost no repertoire; same-patient tumors shared roughly 0.11 to 0.85.

Tumor samples were obtained before definitive surgery or chemotherapy. Trimming cost V 5 bases and J 7 bases, with 12 bases left between them. Germline V gives CDR1 SSHAT, CDR2 FNYEAQ (reference sequence). This CDR3 contains 13 residues. Method: immunoSEQ multiplex PCR; TCRdb's copy keeps in-frame clones and lacks some. Of about 8,000 clones in the sample, 62% were seen once. This sequence originates from a human donor with high-grade serous ovarian cancer. Material for sequencing was tumor tissue. The V and J genes are TRBV7-7 and TRBJ2-1, with a tentative D call TRBD2 (6 bases). In DNA, the CDR3 is TGTGCCAGCAGCCTACGGGAGACGAATGAGCAGTTCTTC. Translation gives CASSLRETNEQFF. The full variable domain, with the rest looked up from reference TRBV7-7 and TRBJ2-1, is GAGVSQSPRYKVTKRGQDVTLRCDPISSHATLYWYQQALGQGPEFLTYFNYEAQPDKSGLPSDRFSAERPEGSISTLTIQRTEQRDSAMYRCASSLRETNEQFFGPGTRLTVL.